This TCR beta chain was sequenced in a study of shared clonotypes between healthy human individuals. Study-level points and caveats: Some naive CD4 clonotypes, approximately 4.5%, turned up in common across a few donors. Lower generation probabilities were found for non-shared clonotypes than for those shared by all four donors.

The method was immunoSEQ multiplex PCR; TCRdb's version includes in-frame clones alone and lacks a portion of them. The data contain about 2.3 million clones, around 90% of them singletons. Points on this clone: Its specificity is not known.

Sequencing was performed on naive CD4+ T cells from PBMCs. Noted subset: CD45RA+ positively selected. This receptor was identified in a man aged 18 to 29 in good health. Some clones in this sample may be carry-over from other donors' samples.

The chain's CDR3 is CASSLTGGRWDEQYF. The CDR3 nucleotides are TGCGCCAGCAGCTTAACAGGGGGGAGATGGGACGAGCAGTACTTC. V and J are TRBV5-1 and TRBJ2-7; 8 nucleotides match TRBD1. The CDR3 extends over 15 amino acids. Germline V CDR1 and CDR2: SGHRS, YFSETQ. V was clipped by 2 bases and J by 5 bases; unmatched bases: 9.